The present T cell receptor (beta chain) was sequenced within a study of graft-versus-host responses after intestinal transplantation. Study-wide context: After anti-thymocyte globulin induction, recipients took tacrolimus and steroids for approximately 3 years. General observations from the study: Recipient-marrow GvH clones were detected, some having first appeared in ileum or blood. Maximum circulating GvH clone levels tracked with early post-transplant HvG decreases.

Sequencing was performed with immunoSEQ multiplex PCR; in TCRdb, only in-frame clones are kept and a portion is missing. The repertoire holds some 85,000 clones, with approximately 90% as singletons. Comments on this clone: What it binds is not known.

Here the sequenced sample was unstimulated CD8+ T cells sorted from spleen or lymph node cells, taken before transplant. This clonotype originated in a human donor who was the organ donor for an intestinal transplant.

Here the CDR3 reads CASSLTGPNTGELFF. Here the CDR3 DNA reads TGTGCCAGTAGTCTTACAGGGCCGAACACCGGGGAGCTGTTTTTT. This rearrangement joins TRBV19 to TRBJ2-2, with a possible D match to TRBD1 (6 bases). This CDR3 has 15 residues. The germline CDR1 and CDR2 sequences are LNHDA and SQIVND (reference sequence). The ends were cut back, 5 bases at V and 0 bases at J, with 10 bases in the middle.